The source of this TCR beta chain is a study of OX40 agonist ivuxolimab in advanced cancers. General notes on the study: Ivuxolimab, which targeted the costimulatory receptor OX40 (CD134), was an agonistic, fully human IgG2 monoclonal antibody. Intravenous ivuxolimab was administered to patients every 2 weeks at six dose levels: 0.01, 0.1, 0.3, 1.5, 3 and 10 mg/kg. Of the roughly 51 patients in dose escalation, around 20 had hepatocellular carcinoma, some 15 had melanoma, 9 had renal cell carcinoma and 9 had head and neck cancer. In the dose-escalation cohort, approximately 82% of patients were male, and the mean age was around 60 years, with a range of 23 to 79. Patients were allowed to have had prior anti-PD-1, anti-PD-L1 or anti-CTLA-4 therapy, and approximately 40% of the dose-escalation patients had previously received checkpoint inhibitors. Partial responses occurred in three dose-escalation patients, of whom one had hepatocellular carcinoma and two had cutaneous melanoma. Peripheral TCRbeta sequencing was intended to test whether TCR sequence diversity was altered and clonal T-cell expansion was caused by ivuxolimab. The monotherapy dose-escalation portion (N ≈ 52 patients) of the phase I ivuxolimab trial is reported in the paper.

This clone was counted only a few times. Its antigen is not yet known. It has no much larger one-base neighbor in the sample; base qualities were not kept. Relative to germline, V is 0 bases shorter and J is 2 bases shorter, with 9 bases between their ends. CDR1 LNHNV and CDR2 YYDKDF are derived from the germline V gene (reference sequence). There are 15 amino acids in the CDR3, from cysteine to phenylalanine inclusive. Just CDR3 DNA is preserved here, 45 bases in frame from base 1. Paper-wide results and their limitations: Partial responders in the 0.1-3.0 mg/kg groups had among the lowest normalized peripheral clonal expansion, especially among CD8+ T cells. After ivuxolimab, expanded clones were on average more numerous among CD8+ T cells than among CD4+ T cells. The antigen specificity of the peripheral T cells that underwent clonal expansion was not determined. Low levels of normalized T-cell clonal expansion were also seen in some nonresponding patients. Clonal expansion of both CD4+ and CD8+ blood T cells was observed from baseline to week 6 at doses 0.1 to 3.0 mg/kg.

For sequencing of the TCRbeta CDR3 region, genomic DNA was extracted from the sorted cells. TCRbeta CDR3 regions were sequenced using the immunoSEQ Assay. The clones in this table, taken by TCRdb from immuneACCESS, are in-frame only. Not every clone is retained; where verified, under half of the shortfall comes from an unresolved V gene, and the cause of the rest is unknown. Here the sample has 20,000 to 25,000 clones; approximately 80% occur a single time. Around 26% of the sample belongs to the ten largest clones. Patients with autoimmune disease history or receiving systemic immunosuppression were excluded from the trial. In every dose cohort, peripheral blood was drawn for TCR sequencing at baseline, cycle 4 day 1, and cycle 7 day 1. The samples were taken from a phase I, first-in-human, multicenter, open-label dose-escalation trial of ivuxolimab. Adults with locally advanced or metastatic melanoma, renal cell, hepatocellular, or head and neck squamous cell carcinoma were enrolled in the trial. CD4+ and CD8+ T cells were sorted separately from peripheral blood before TCR sequencing.

This sequence uses TRBV15 and TRBJ2-3; a tentative D call is TRBD1 (5 bases match). The sequencing used CD4+ or CD8+ T cells sorted from blood, collected in a trial of the OX40 agonist ivuxolimab. The clonotype was recovered from an adult with an advanced solid tumor such as melanoma, head and neck, liver or kidney cancer. The nucleotide sequence is TGTGCCACCAGCAGAGATCGACAGCCCACAGATACGCAGTATTTT. Its coded protein is CATSRDRQPTDTQYF.